This is a list of T cell receptor beta chains from one sample in a study. TCRdb re-derived calls from the RT-PCR reads in MiXCR, one entry per CDR3 protein. The data show around 700,000 distinct CDR3 sequences, 14% seen once. The specimen sequenced was memory CD4+ T cells from blood. These receptors all stem from a female donor in good health, serving as a healthy control. Each CDR3 is given with its conserved first and last residue. A D gene is named only where the DNA matches it firmly. A clone size is listed for some rows: how often the clone was seen (once, few, many), or a class if it is expanded.

v_gene: TRBV12-3/TRBV12-4; j_gene: TRBJ1-1; abundance: NA; d_gene: NA; CDR3aa: CASSLLEAEAFF; CDR3nt: TGTGCCAGCAGTTTATTAGAGGCTGAAGCTTTCTTT
v_gene: TRBV7-9; j_gene: TRBJ2-1; abundance: few; d_gene: NA; CDR3aa: CASSLVLVNEQFF; CDR3nt: TGTGCCAGCAGCTTAGTATTAGTCAATGAGCAGTTCTTC
v_gene: TRBV5-1; j_gene: TRBJ1-1; abundance: NA; d_gene: TRBD1; CDR3aa: CASSPDRGMGTEAFF; CDR3nt: TGCGCCAGCAGCCCCGACAGGGGAATGGGCACTGAAGCTTTCTTT
v_gene: TRBV5-1; j_gene: TRBJ2-6; abundance: many; d_gene: NA; CDR3aa: CASSRDGSSGANVLTF; CDR3nt: TGCGCCAGCAGCAGGGACGGTTCCTCTGGGGCCAACGTCCTGACTTTC
v_gene: TRBV20-1; j_gene: TRBJ2-3; abundance: many; d_gene: NA; CDR3aa: CSARSNLDTQYF; CDR3nt: TGCAGTGCTAGATCCAATCTAGACACGCAGTATTTT
v_gene: TRBV28; j_gene: TRBJ1-6; abundance: NA; d_gene: TRBD1; CDR3aa: CASSLWGQVNSPLHF; CDR3nt: TGTGCCAGCAGTTTATGGGGACAGGTCAACTCACCCCTCCACTTT
v_gene: TRBV13; j_gene: TRBJ2-1; abundance: NA; d_gene: NA; CDR3aa: CASSLGVLRDEQFF; CDR3nt: TGTGCCAGCAGCTTGGGGGTTCTCCGGGATGAGCAGTTCTTC
v_gene: TRBV29-1; j_gene: TRBJ2-5; abundance: many; d_gene: NA; CDR3aa: CSADQNQETQYF; CDR3nt: TGCAGCGCCGACCAGAATCAAGAGACCCAGTACTTC
v_gene: TRBV6-5; j_gene: TRBJ1-1; abundance: NA; d_gene: TRBD1; CDR3aa: CASSRPGQGWTEAFF; CDR3nt: TGTGCCAGCAGCCGTCCCGGACAGGGATGGACTGAAGCTTTCTTT
v_gene: TRBV29-1; j_gene: TRBJ1-1; abundance: few; d_gene: NA; CDR3aa: CSAFMNTEAFF; CDR3nt: TGCAGCGCCTTCATGAACACTGAAGCTTTCTTT
v_gene: TRBV20-1; j_gene: TRBJ1-3; abundance: few; d_gene: NA; CDR3aa: CSARGTELNTIYF; CDR3nt: TGCAGTGCTAGAGGAACAGAACTAAACACCATATATTTT
v_gene: TRBV11-2; j_gene: TRBJ2-7; abundance: many; d_gene: TRBD1; CDR3aa: CASSRQGGFSSYEQYF; CDR3nt: TGTGCCAGCAGCCGACAGGGGGGATTTAGCTCCTACGAGCAGTACTTC
v_gene: TRBV24-1; j_gene: TRBJ2-1; abundance: many; d_gene: TRBD2; CDR3aa: CATSDGGTSGTVDEQFF; CDR3nt: TGTGCCACCAGTGACGGCGGGACTAGCGGGACTGTAGATGAGCAGTTCTTC
v_gene: TRBV5-1; j_gene: TRBJ2-5; abundance: NA; d_gene: NA; CDR3aa: CASSLKGGEEAQYF; CDR3nt: TGCGCCAGCAGCTTGAAGGGGGGGGAGGAGGCCCAGTACTTC